This TCR beta chain originates from a study of T cell responses to AZD1222 COVID-19 vaccine. About this clone itself: No antigen is known for it.

General study results and limits: Repertoire sampling happened only post peak T cell response. Spike was spanned by vaccine-associated CD4 TCRs, which were dominant at 160-218 and 743-854. White British people made up most donors, females outnumbered males, and clonal diversity was possibly underestimated.

Second-dose intervals of approximately 4 or approximately 12 weeks were pooled. TCRdb keeps only in-frame clones here, not all; method: immunoSEQ multiplex PCR. The repertoire holds about 150,000 clones, more than 80% seen once, with approximately 3% in the top ten. Germline CDR1 is MNHEY and CDR2 is SVGAGI. This CDR3 region has 16 residues. Trimming left V 0 bases short and J 3 bases short, with 14 bases between. The material was peripheral blood, obtained 28 days after the second AZD1222 dose. The origin of this receptor is an adult who received the AZD1222 COVID-19 vaccine. V gene TRBV6-5 combines with J gene TRBJ1-2, with D tentatively TRBD1 (5 bases). The DNA for the CDR3 is TGTGCCAGCAGTTACTCGAGGGACGGAGGGGACTATGGCTACACCTTC. Translating it yields CASSYSRDGGDYGYTF.